The clone carrying this T cell receptor (beta chain) was observed a single time. In germline, CDR1 is SEHNR, CDR2 FQNEAQ (reference sequence). The CDR3 extends over 13 amino acids. V was shortened by 3 bases and J by 1 base, with 7 bases between the two germline ends. This sample is drawn from a study of blood T cell repertoires in COVID-19. Study summary: Nucleic acid was either cDNA or gDNA, and it came from T cells, B-cell-depleted T cells, or PBMCs.

Per the study methods: How many nucleated cells were present was estimated from reference gene primer amplification. Profiled with immunoSEQ multiplex PCR; TCRdb holds only in-frame clones, not every one. V and J calls and clone size are copied from that table; D and trimming were computed from the DNA. The sample has a few hundred thousand clones, 84% seen once. The sequencing sample was made of peripheral blood. The V call is TRBV7-9, the J call TRBJ2-7; D is uncertain. This receptor was identified in a woman in her sixties with acute or convalescent COVID-19. CDR3 sequence (DNA): TGTGCCAGCAGCTTTGGCGGTTCCTACGAGCAGTACTTC. Protein product: CASSFGGSYEQYF.